This TCR beta chain was sequenced during a study of response to subunit inactivated influenza vaccine. Study-wide results and caveats: It was the authors' suggestion that each seasonal influenza vaccination recruits few new T cells.

Details on this clonotype: Its antigen remains unidentified.

The CDR3 totals 14 residues. V lost 5 bases, J lost 7 bases, and 4 bases stayed unmatched. CDR1 is MNHEY and CDR2 is SVGEGT in the germline V gene. TCRdb redid the calling of the RT-PCR reads with MiXCR, one entry per CDR3 protein. Of hundreds of thousands of distinct CDR3 sequences listed, approximately 14% are singletons. This chain connects TRBV6-2 or TRBV6-3 to TRBJ2-3, with 12 nucleotides matching TRBD2. Sequencing was performed on PBMCs from blood, taken 11 to 12 days after vaccination. The sequence came from a man aged 50-59 years who received an inactivated influenza vaccine. The CDR3 sequence is CASSPLAGGYTQYF. The CDR3 DNA sequence: TGTGCCAGCAGTCCGCTAGCGGGAGGGTATACGCAGTATTTT.